The clone carrying this TCR beta chain has only one observation. What it binds is unknown. Assay used: immunoSEQ multiplex PCR; TCRdb lists only in-frame clones, some missing. The repertoire has hundreds of thousands of clones, roughly 89% of them found once; the top ten carry about 2.7%. The sample is drawn from a study of Ad26.COV2.S vaccination and SARS-CoV-2 variants. Across the study: The authors gave Ad26.COV2.S intramuscularly, either once or twice 56 days apart.

Treatment of the sample: over 15 received Ad26.COV2.S at low or high dose, single or two shots; several received placebo; per-sample allocation not given. Collection of samples fell on day 63 after the first vaccine or placebo injection. This CDR3 has 14 residues. The germline V gene encodes CDR1 ENHRY and CDR2 SYGVKD. V gave up 7 bases and J gave up 6 bases; unmatched junction bases: 6. Study results and limitations: Breadth measured for non-spike TCRs was similar across vaccine and placebo recipients.

Sequenced material: peripheral blood, taken in a trial of Ad26.COV2.S vaccine versus placebo. The chain uses TRBV10-3 and TRBJ2-1; TRBD1 aligns across 10 bases. This receptor was obtained from a person between 18 and 65 years old who received the Ad26.COV2.S COVID-19 vaccine or a placebo. The CDR3 DNA reads as TGTGCCATCACGGCAGGGACAGGGGTCAATGAGCAGTTCTTC. It specifies CAITAGTGVNEQFF.